This T cell receptor beta chain was profiled in a study of T cell responses to AZD1222 COVID-19 vaccine. Study results and caveats: Spike-specific TCR repertoires showed rising breadth and depth after two AZD1222 doses. Epitopes outside B.1.351 and B.1.1.7 mutated regions reportedly drew nearly half of spike TCRs. It should be noted that donors were predominantly white British and more often female, and clonal diversity was possibly underestimated.

As regards this clone: The antigen remains unidentified.

Using immunoSEQ multiplex PCR, the repertoire was profiled, and TCRdb retains in-frame clones only, with some absent. Of approximately 50,000 clones listed, approximately 80% were seen once; the top ten hold 6.6%. The CDR3 has 15 amino acids. Trimming took 1 base from V and 5 from J, leaving 15 bases between them. Germline assignment: CDR1 SGHRS and CDR2 YFSETQ. This receptor was identified in an adult in good health. The material was peripheral blood, obtained on day 0 of AZD1222 vaccination. The rearrangement links TRBV5-1 to TRBJ1-1; tentative D call: TRBD1 (6 bases). Here the CDR3 DNA reads TGCGCCAGCAGCTTGTTCAGGGGAGGGCAAACTGAAGCTTTCTTT. It codes for CASSLFRGGQTEAFF.